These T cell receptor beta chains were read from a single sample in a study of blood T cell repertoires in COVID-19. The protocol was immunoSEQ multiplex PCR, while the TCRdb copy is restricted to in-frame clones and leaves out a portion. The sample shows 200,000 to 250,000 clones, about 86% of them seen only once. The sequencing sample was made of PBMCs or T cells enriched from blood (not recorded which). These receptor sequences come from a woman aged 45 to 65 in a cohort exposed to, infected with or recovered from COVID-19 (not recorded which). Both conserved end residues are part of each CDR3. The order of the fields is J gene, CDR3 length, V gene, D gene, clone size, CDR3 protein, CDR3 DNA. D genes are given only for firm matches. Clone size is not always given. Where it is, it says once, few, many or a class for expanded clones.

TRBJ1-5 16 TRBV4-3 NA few CASSQEIDSSNQPQHF TGCGCCAGCAGCCAAGAAATAGACTCTAGCAATCAGCCCCAGCATTTT
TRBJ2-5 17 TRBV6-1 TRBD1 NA CASSERRTGGRGETQYF TGTGCCAGCAGTGAACGGAGGACAGGGGGGAGGGGAGAGACCCAGTACTTC
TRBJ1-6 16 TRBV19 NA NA CASSMKSRSYNSPLHF TGTGCCAGTAGTATGAAGTCGCGCTCCTATAATTCACCCCTCCACTTT
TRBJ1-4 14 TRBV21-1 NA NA CASNPGQHNEKLFF TGTGCCAGCAACCCCGGACAGCATAATGAAAAACTGTTTTTT
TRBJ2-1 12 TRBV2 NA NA CASSLGHNEQFF TGTGCCAGCAGTTTGGGCCACAATGAGCAGTTCTTC
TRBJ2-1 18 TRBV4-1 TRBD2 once CASSGTSGGVTFYNEQFF TGCGCCAGCAGCGGGACTAGCGGGGGTGTTACTTTCTACAATGAGCAGTTCTTC
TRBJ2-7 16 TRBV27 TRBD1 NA CASSPLRGTGGYEQYF TGTGCCAGCAGTCCTCTTAGGGGGACAGGGGGCTACGAGCAGTACTTC
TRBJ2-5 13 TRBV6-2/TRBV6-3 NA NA CASSYFERTGGYF TGTGCCAGCAGTTACTTCGAGAGAACCGGGGGGTACTTC
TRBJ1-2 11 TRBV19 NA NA CASRGGHGYTF TGTGCCAGTAGGGGGGGACATGGCTACACCTTC
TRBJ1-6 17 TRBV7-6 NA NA CASSLESWGLGNSPLHF TGTGCCAGCAGCTTAGAGAGTTGGGGGCTGGGGAATTCACCCCTCCACTTT
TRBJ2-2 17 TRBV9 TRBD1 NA CASSVAGQVSNTGELFF TGTGCCAGCAGCGTAGCTGGACAGGTTTCGAACACCGGGGAGCTGTTTTTT
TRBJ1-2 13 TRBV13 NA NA CASSMGLSYGYTF TGTGCCAGCAGCATGGGACTGAGTTATGGCTACACCTTC
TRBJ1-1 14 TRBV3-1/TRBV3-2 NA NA CASSQGVGGTEAFF TGTGCCAGCAGCCAAGGGGTGGGGGGCACTGAAGCTTTCTTT
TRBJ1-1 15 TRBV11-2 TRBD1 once CASSVGQGSNTEAFF TGTGCCAGCAGCGTAGGACAGGGGAGTAACACTGAAGCTTTCTTT
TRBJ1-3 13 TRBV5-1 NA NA CASSSGQGNTIYF TGCGCCAGCAGCTCAGGACAGGGAAACACCATATATTTT
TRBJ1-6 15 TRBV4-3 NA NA CASSQDRYGHSPLHF TGCGCCAGCAGCCAAGATCGTTATGGGCACTCACCCCTCCACTTT
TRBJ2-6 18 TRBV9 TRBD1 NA CASSVGGQGNSGANVLTF TGTGCCAGCAGCGTAGGGGGACAGGGGAACTCTGGGGCCAACGTCCTGACTTTC
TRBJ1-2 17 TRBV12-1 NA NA CASSSGTGGHSFYGYTF TGTGCCAGCAGCTCCGGGACAGGGGGCCATTCGTTCTATGGCTACACCTTC
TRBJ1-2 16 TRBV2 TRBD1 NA CASSETTTGVAYGYTF TGTGCCAGCAGTGAAACCACGACAGGGGTGGCGTATGGCTACACCTTC
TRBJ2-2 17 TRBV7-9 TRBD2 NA CASSWGTSPKWTGELFF TGTGCCAGCAGCTGGGGGACTAGCCCTAAGTGGACCGGGGAGCTGTTTTTT
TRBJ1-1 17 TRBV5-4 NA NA CASSLKIQDTLNTEAFF TGTGCCAGCAGCCTGAAGATACAGGATACCTTGAACACTGAAGCTTTCTTT
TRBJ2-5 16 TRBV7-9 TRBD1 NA CASSLFLGDRGETQYF TGTGCCAGCAGCTTATTTTTGGGGGACAGGGGAGAGACCCAGTACTTC
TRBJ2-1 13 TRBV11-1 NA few CASSLPPRNEQFF TGTGCCAGCAGCTTACCTCCGAGGAATGAGCAGTTCTTC
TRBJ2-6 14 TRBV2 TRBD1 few CANSQGAGANVLTF TGTGCCAACTCACAGGGGGCTGGGGCCAACGTCCTGACTTTC
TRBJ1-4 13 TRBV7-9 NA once CASSRDSNEKLFF TGTGCCAGCAGCCGAGACAGTAATGAAAAACTGTTTTTT
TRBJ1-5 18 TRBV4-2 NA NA CASSQVVLGTGLNQPQHF TGTGCCAGCAGCCAGGTGGTTTTGGGCACAGGGCTTAATCAGCCCCAGCATTTT
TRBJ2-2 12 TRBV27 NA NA CASVGMTGELFF TGTGCCAGCGTCGGGATGACCGGGGAGCTGTTTTTT
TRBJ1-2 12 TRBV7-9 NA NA CASGRELYGYTF TGTGCCAGCGGCCGGGAACTCTATGGCTACACCTTC
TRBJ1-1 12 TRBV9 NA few CASSAADSEAFF TGTGCCAGCAGCGCAGCTGACAGCGAAGCTTTCTTT
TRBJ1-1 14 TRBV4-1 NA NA CASSQVSGDSEAFF TGCGCCAGCAGCCAAGTGAGCGGGGATTCTGAAGCTTTCTTT
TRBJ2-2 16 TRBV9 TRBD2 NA CASSKTAGVNTGELFF TGTGCCAGCAGCAAAACGGCGGGGGTTAACACCGGGGAGCTGTTTTTT
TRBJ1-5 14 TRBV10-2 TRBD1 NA CASSSGGFNQPQHF TGCGCCAGCAGTTCAGGGGGGTTTAATCAGCCCCAGCATTTT
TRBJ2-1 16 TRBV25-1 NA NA CASSESSWGRSNEQFF TGTGCCAGCAGTGAATCGTCGTGGGGCAGGTCTAATGAGCAGTTCTTC
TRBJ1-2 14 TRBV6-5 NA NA CASKHKPDMGGYTF TGTGCCAGCAAACACAAACCGGACATGGGAGGCTACACCTTC
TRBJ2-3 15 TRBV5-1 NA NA CASSTGRATVDTQYF TGCGCCAGCAGCACAGGCCGGGCTACAGTAGATACGCAGTATTTT
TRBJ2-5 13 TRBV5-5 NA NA CASSFSHRETQYF TGTGCCAGCAGCTTTAGTCACAGAGAGACCCAGTACTTC
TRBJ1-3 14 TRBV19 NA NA CASTPQGTGNTIYF TGTGCCAGTACCCCTCAGGGGACTGGAAACACCATATATTTT
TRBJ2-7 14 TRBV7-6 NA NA CASSRGGDQDEQYF TGTGCCAGCAGCCGCGGAGGAGATCAGGACGAGCAGTACTTC
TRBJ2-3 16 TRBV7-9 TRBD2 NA CASSFGLAGDSDTQYF TGTGCCAGCAGCTTTGGACTAGCGGGGGATTCAGATACGCAGTATTTT
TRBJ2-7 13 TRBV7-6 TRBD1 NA CASSRTGVSEQYF TGTGCCAGCTCCCGGACAGGGGTTTCCGAGCAGTACTTC
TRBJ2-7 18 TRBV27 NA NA CASSLSIRGRGVAYEQYF TGTGCCAGCAGTTTATCGATACGGGGCAGGGGCGTCGCCTACGAGCAGTACTTC
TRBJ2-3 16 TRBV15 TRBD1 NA CATSGLDRGFLDTQYF TGTGCCACCAGCGGATTAGACAGGGGTTTTTTAGATACACAGTATTTT
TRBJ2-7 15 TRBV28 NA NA CASSFITLGSGEQYF TGTGCCAGCAGTTTTATTACTTTGGGCAGCGGCGAGCAGTACTTC
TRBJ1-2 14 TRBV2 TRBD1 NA CASHPGTGNYGYTF TGTGCCAGCCATCCCGGGACAGGGAACTATGGCTACACCTTC
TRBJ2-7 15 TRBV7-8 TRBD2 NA CASSPFTGGLNEQYF TGTGCCAGCAGCCCTTTTACGGGGGGGCTCAACGAGCAGTACTTC
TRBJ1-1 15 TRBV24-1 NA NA CATSGGAGANTEAFF TGTGCCACCAGTGGAGGGGCAGGGGCCAACACTGAAGCTTTCTTT
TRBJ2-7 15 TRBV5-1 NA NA CASSLRTTFAYEQYF TGCGCCAGCAGCCTACGGACTACCTTTGCCTACGAGCAGTACTTC
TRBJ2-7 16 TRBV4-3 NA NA CASSRAQNRAAYEQYF TGCGCCAGCAGCCGAGCCCAAAACAGGGCAGCCTACGAGCAGTACTTC
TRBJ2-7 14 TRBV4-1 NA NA CASSQDRTYYEQYF TGCGCCAGCAGCCAAGATAGAACTTACTACGAGCAGTACTTC
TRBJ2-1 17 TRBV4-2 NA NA CASSQVIRESSYNEQFF TGTGCCAGCAGCCAAGTTATACGGGAAAGCTCCTACAATGAGCAGTTCTTC
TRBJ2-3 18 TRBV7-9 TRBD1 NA CASSLWQGVMPSTDTQYF TGTGCCAGCAGCTTATGGCAGGGGGTGATGCCCTCTACAGATACGCAGTATTTT
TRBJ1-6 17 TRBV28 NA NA CASSLTVQSSYNSPLHF TGTGCCAGCAGTTTAACGGTCCAAAGCTCCTATAATTCACCCCTCCACTTT
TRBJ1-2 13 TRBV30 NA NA CAWSGGSGYGYTF TGTGCCTGGAGCGGGGGGAGCGGCTATGGCTACACCTTC
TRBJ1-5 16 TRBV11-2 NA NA CASSLDRAGGNQPQHF TGTGCCAGCAGCTTAGATCGGGCGGGGGGCAATCAGCCCCAGCATTTT